The rows below give T cell receptor beta chains drawn from one sample of a study of T cell clones after liver transplantation. TCRdb's table, derived via immunoSEQ multiplex PCR, lists solely in-frame clones and lacks some. The sample contains 50,000 or so clones, 65% to 80% of which appear only once. Sample: CD4+ T cells from blood, taken 52 to 60 months after liver transplant. Receptors originate from a human patient who received a liver transplant. Part of the T cells may come from the graft donor. Each CDR3 is given with its conserved first and last residue. The order of the fields is clone size, V gene, J gene, D gene, CDR3 DNA, CDR3 protein. D genes are given only for firm matches. Expanded clones are given a class, and other clones once, few, many or no size at all.

NA	TRBV28	TRBJ1-2	TRBD1	TGTGCCAGCAGTTTAAGGGACAGCTACTTATATGGCTACACCTTC	CASSLRDSYLYGYTF
NA	TRBV6-1	TRBJ2-3	TRBD2	TGTGCCAGCAGTTCCCGGACTAGCGGGGGAGATACGCAGTATTTT	CASSSRTSGGDTQYF
NA	TRBV27	TRBJ2-6	NA	TGTGCCAGCAGTAGAATACAGGGCTCTGGGGCCAACGTCCTGACTTTC	CASSRIQGSGANVLTF
NA	TRBV27	TRBJ1-2	TRBD1	TGTGCCAGCAGTGATGGGACAGGGCAACCCACCTTC	CASSDGTGQPTF
NA	TRBV29-1	TRBJ2-7	NA	TGCAGCGTTGTTGCAGGGGTCTACGAGCAGTACTTC	CSVVAGVYEQYF
few	TRBV2	TRBJ1-2	NA	TGTGCCAGCAGTCCACAGGGCGAACATGGCTACACCTTC	CASSPQGEHGYTF
once	TRBV5-1	TRBJ2-2	NA	TGCGCCAGCAGCTTGGGGGGCGGGGCGAACACCGGGGAGCTGTTTTTT	CASSLGGGANTGELFF
NA	TRBV29-1	TRBJ2-2	NA	TGCAGCGTTGGAAGGGACCCGAACACCGGGGAGCTGTTTTTT	CSVGRDPNTGELFF
NA	TRBV28	TRBJ2-5	TRBD2	TGTGCCAGCAGTCCCTCTAGCGGGGGCCAACAAGAGACCCAGTACTTC	CASSPSSGGQQETQYF
few	TRBV6-1	TRBJ1-6	TRBD1	TGTGCCAGCAGTGCGGACAGGGCTGATTCACCCCTCCACTTT	CASSADRADSPLHF
NA	TRBV4-1	TRBJ1-4	NA	TGCGCCAGCAGCCAAGATCCCTTCTATAATGAAAAACTGTTTTTT	CASSQDPFYNEKLFF
many	TRBV6-5	TRBJ1-1	NA	TGTGCCAGCAGTACAACCACGCACGGACGGTCTGAAGCTTTCTTT	CASSTTTHGRSEAFF
NA	TRBV28	TRBJ2-7	TRBD2	TGTGCCAGCAGTTTACAACTAGCGGTGCTCTCCTACGAGCAGTACTTC	CASSLQLAVLSYEQYF
NA	TRBV10-3	TRBJ1-2	TRBD1	TGTGCCATCAGTGACGACAGGGCCCTCTATGGCTACACCTTC	CAISDDRALYGYTF
NA	TRBV18	TRBJ2-3	TRBD1	TGTGCCAGCTCACCACGGACAGGGATGGATGGGGGCACAGATACGCAGTATTTT	CASSPRTGMDGGTDTQYF
NA	TRBV2	TRBJ1-3	NA	TGTGCCAGCAGTGCTTCGACTTACTCTGGAAACACCATATATTTT	CASSASTYSGNTIYF
NA	TRBV27	TRBJ1-5	NA	TGTGCCAGCAGTTTCAGGGTATATCAGCCCCAGCATTTT	CASSFRVYQPQHF
NA	TRBV7-9	TRBJ1-4	NA	TGTGCCAGCAGCTTAGCGCTGGAGGGTCAAAAACTGTTTTTT	CASSLALEGQKLFF
NA	TRBV19	TRBJ2-3	NA	TGTGCCAGTAGTAGAACAGGGTCGGGAGATACGCAGTATTTT	CASSRTGSGDTQYF
few	TRBV4-2	TRBJ2-2	TRBD2	TGTGCCAGCAGCCAAGACGGGCCAGCGGGGGGGCTGAGCGGGGAGCTGTTTTTT	CASSQDGPAGGLSGELFF
NA	TRBV11-1	TRBJ1-1	TRBD1	TGTGCCAGCAGCCTGGGGACAGGGGATCTGAACACTGAAGCTTTCTTT	CASSLGTGDLNTEAFF
NA	TRBV6-1	TRBJ2-4	TRBD1	TGTGCCAGCAGTGACTACAGGGGAAACATTCAGTACTTC	CASSDYRGNIQYF
few	TRBV6-4	TRBJ2-7	TRBD1	TGTGCCAACCGACAGGGGTACGAGCAGTACTTC	CANRQGYEQYF